This T cell receptor (beta chain) is from a study of control samples from healthy donors and cancer patients. Germline CDR1 and CDR2: LNHDA and SQIVND (reference sequence). There are 14 residues in the CDR3. Between the trimmed V and J ends, which lost 7 bases and 5 bases, there was a span of 15 bases. Assay: immunoSEQ multiplex PCR; the TCRdb copy retains only in-frame clones and omits some. The table records roughly 120,000 clones, approximately 87% of them present only once. The TCR comes from a young man in good health. The V and J genes are TRBV19 and TRBJ2-4; tentative D call: TRBD1 (6 bases). Sequenced: blood. Here the CDR3 reads CASTLGGQQNIQYF. The CDR3 DNA reads as TGTGCCAGTACCCTAGGGGGACAACAAAACATTCAGTACTTC.